This TCR beta chain appears in the sequencing data of a study of shared clonotypes between healthy human individuals. Study-wide background: CD4 naive and CD4 memory each took three plates per donor, while CD8 naive took two and CD8 memory one. The study's findings and limits: Around 5% of naive CD4 clonotypes were common to a handful of donors. As a rule, naive subsets had a larger estimated richness than memory subsets.

Trimming took 2 bases from V and 0 from J; bases not matched to a gene: 10. The CDR3 is 19 residues long. Germline V gives CDR1 SEHNR, CDR2 FQNEAQ (reference sequence). In regard to this clone: What it binds is unknown.

Profiling relied on immunoSEQ multiplex PCR, and the TCRdb table lists in-frame clones only, not all of them. The sample has millions of clones; 85% to 95% are singletons. The V and J genes are TRBV7-9 and TRBJ2-7, with 13 nucleotides matching TRBD2. Sequenced input: naive CD4+ T cells sorted from blood. Subset noted: CD45RA+ positively selected. This TCR was sampled from a young man in good health. The DNA of the CDR3 is TGTGCCAGCAGCTTAAGTTTCGAGACTAGCGGGAGGCTCTCCTACGAGCAGTACTTC. Residues: CASSLSFETSGRLSYEQYF.